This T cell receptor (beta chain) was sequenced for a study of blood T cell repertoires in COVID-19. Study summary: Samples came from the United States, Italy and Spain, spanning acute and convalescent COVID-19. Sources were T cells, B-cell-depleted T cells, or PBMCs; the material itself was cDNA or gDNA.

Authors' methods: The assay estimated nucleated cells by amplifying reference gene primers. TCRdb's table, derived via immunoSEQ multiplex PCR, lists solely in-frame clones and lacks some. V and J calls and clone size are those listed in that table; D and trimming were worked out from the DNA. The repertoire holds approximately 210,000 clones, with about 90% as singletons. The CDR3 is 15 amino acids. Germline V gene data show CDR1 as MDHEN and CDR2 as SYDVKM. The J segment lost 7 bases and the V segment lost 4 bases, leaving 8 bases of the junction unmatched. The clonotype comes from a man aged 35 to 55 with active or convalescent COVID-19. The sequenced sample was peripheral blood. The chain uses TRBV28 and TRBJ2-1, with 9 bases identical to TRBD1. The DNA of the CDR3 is TGTGCCAGCAGTTCAGCCGGGACAGGGACTAATGAGCAGTTCTTC. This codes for CASSSAGTGTNEQFF.